This entry describes one T cell receptor (beta chain). Its antigen is unidentified. The data derive from a study of cytomegalovirus exposure and HLA in healthy donors. As for the donors, each was a healthy bone marrow donor. PCR employed 60 Vbeta and 13 Jbeta primers. Sequencing was performed with immunoSEQ multiplex PCR; in TCRdb, only in-frame clones are kept and a portion is missing. Here the sample spans 90,000 to 140,000 clones, 75% to 90% being singletons. Findings of the study overall: A highly shared variant cluster was judged a likely technical artifact. The authors listed 164 TCR beta chains as cytomegalovirus-associated. Rare sequences made up most TCRs, while some public TCRs were found in many donors.

The specimen sequenced was PBMCs. The TCR was taken from a young man in good health and CMV-seropositive.

CDR3 sequence reads: CASSPGLQETQYF. The CDR3 nucleotides read TGTGCCAGCAGCCCGGGACTTCAAGAGACCCAGTACTTC. V usage is TRBV5-8 and J usage is TRBJ2-5; D may be TRBD2 (6 bases). Trimming took off 4 bases at V and 2 bases at J, with 9 bases between the two ends. This CDR3 is 13 amino acids long. Germline V gene sequence: CDR1 SGHTS, CDR2 YDEGEE. The complete variable domain, with remaining parts taken from reference TRBV5-8 and TRBJ2-5, reads EAGVTQSPTHLIKTRGQQATLRCSPISGHTSVYWYQQALGLGLQFLLWYDEGEERNRGNFPPRFSGRQFPNYSSELNVNALELEDSALYLCASSPGLQETQYFGPGTRLLVL.